This T cell receptor beta chain was sequenced in a study of blood T cell repertoires in COVID-19. Germline CDR1 MDHEN, CDR2 SYDVKM. The length of the CDR3 is 12 residues. Trimming pared 7 bases from V and 5 bases from J, leaving 11 bases between. Sequencing used immunoSEQ multiplex PCR; TCRdb keeps in-frame clones, though not all of them. Of 200,000 or so clones listed, 79% are singletons. The sequenced sample was peripheral blood. The chain couples TRBV28 to TRBJ1-2, with D possibly matching TRBD1 (5 bases). The TCR originated in a man in his 60s with active or convalescent COVID-19. DNA for the CDR3: TGTGCCAGCACTCAGGGAGGGTATGGCTACACCTTC. This codes for CASTQGGYGYTF.